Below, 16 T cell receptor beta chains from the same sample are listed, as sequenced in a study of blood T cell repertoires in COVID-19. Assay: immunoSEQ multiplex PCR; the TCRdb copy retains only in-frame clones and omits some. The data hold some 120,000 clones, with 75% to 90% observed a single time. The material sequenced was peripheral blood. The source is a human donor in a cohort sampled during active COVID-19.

The CDR3 DNA reads TGTGCCAGTAGTATTCGGGACAGCTATGGCTACACCTTC. Amino acid sequence: CASSIRDSYGYTF. The genes are TRBV19 and TRBJ1-2; 7 bases fit TRBD1. V dropped 3 bases and J dropped 4; count of bases not matched to a gene: 2. CDR1 LNHDA and CDR2 SQIVND come from the germline V gene (reference sequence). The length of the CDR3 is 13 residues.

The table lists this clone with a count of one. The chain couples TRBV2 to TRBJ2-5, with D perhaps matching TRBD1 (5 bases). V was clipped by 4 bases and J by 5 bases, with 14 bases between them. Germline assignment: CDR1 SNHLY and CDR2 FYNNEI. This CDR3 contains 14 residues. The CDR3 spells CASSVTAPAETQYF. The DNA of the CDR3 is TGTGCCAGCAGTGTGACAGCTCCGGCGGAGACCCAGTACTTC.

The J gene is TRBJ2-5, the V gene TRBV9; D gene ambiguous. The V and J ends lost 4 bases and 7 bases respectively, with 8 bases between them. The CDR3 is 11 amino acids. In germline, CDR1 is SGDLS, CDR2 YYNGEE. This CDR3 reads CASSSPGTQYF. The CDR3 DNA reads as TGTGCCAGCAGCTCCCCGGGGACCCAGTACTTC.

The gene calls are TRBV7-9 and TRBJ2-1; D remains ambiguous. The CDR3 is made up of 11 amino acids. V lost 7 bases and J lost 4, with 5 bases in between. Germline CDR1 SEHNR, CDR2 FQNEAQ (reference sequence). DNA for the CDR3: TGTGCCAGCACCCCATACAATGAGCAGTTCTTC. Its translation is CASTPYNEQFF.

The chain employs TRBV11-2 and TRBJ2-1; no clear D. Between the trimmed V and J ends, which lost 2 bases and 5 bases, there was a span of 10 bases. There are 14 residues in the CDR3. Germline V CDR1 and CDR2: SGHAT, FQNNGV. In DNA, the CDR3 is TGTGCCAGCAGCTTACCTCACAGACACAATGAGCAGTTCTTC. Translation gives CASSLPHRHNEQFF.

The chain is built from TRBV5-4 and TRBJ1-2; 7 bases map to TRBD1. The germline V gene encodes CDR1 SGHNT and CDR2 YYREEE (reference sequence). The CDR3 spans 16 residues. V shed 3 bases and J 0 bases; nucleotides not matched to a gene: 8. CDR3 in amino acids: CASSSNRGVANYGYTF. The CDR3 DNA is TGTGCCAGCAGCTCGAACAGGGGAGTAGCTAACTATGGCTACACCTTC. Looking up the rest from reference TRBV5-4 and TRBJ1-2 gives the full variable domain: ETGVTQSPTHLIKTRGQQVTLRCSSQSGHNTVSWYQQALGQGPQFIFQYYREEENGRGNFPPRFSGLQFPNYSSELNVNALELDDSALYLCASSSNRGVANYGYTFGSGTRLTVV.

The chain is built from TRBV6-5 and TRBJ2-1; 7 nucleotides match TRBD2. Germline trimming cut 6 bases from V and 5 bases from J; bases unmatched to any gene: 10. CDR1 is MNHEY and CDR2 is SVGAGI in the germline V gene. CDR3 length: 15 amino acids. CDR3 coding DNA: TGTGCCAGCAGAGATTCTAGCGGACTAAACAATGAGCAGTTCTTC. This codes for CASRDSSGLNNEQFF.

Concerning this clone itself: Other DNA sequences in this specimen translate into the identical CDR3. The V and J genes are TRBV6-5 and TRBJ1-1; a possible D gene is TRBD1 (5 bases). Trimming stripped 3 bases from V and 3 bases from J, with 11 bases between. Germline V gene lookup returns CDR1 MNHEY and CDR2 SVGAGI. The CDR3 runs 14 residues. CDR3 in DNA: TGTGCCAGCAGTTATAGCGGGGGATACACTGAAGCTTTCTTT. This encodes CASSYSGGYTEAFF.

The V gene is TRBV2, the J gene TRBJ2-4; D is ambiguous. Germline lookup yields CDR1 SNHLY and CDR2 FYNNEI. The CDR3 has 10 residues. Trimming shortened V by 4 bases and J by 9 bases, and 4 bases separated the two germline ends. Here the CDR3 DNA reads TGTGCCAGCAGTGCCAGCATTCAGTACTTC. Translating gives CASSASIQYF.

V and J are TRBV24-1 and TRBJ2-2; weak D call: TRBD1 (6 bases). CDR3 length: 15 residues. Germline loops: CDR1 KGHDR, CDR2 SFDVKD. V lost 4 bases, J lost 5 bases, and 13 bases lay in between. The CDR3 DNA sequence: TGTGCCACCAGTGAGGGTCAGGGGCTAACCGGGGAGCTGTTTTTT. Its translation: CATSEGQGLTGELFF.

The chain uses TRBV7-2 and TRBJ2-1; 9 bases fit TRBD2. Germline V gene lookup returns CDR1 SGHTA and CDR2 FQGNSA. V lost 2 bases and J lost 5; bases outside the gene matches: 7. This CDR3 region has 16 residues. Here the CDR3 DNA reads TGTGCCAGCAGCTTAATTCCTAGCGGGATCAACAATGAGCAGTTCTTC. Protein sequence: CASSLIPSGINNEQFF.

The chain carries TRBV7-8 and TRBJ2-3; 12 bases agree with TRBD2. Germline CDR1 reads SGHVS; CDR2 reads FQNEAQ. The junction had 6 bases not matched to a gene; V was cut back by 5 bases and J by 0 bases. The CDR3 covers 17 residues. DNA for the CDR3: TGTGCCAGCAGCGGGAGGACTAGCGGGACTAGCACAGATACGCAGTATTTT. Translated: CASSGRTSGTSTDTQYF. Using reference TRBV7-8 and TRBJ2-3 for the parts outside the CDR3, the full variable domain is GAGVSQSPRYKVAKRGQDVALRCDPISGHVSLFWYQQALGQGPEFLTYFQNEAQLDKSGLPSDRFFAERPEGSVSTLKIQRTQQEDSAVYLCASSGRTSGTSTDTQYFGPGTRLTVL.

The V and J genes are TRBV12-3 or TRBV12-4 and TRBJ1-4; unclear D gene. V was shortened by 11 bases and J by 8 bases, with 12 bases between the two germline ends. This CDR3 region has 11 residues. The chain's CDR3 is CASEDGEKLFF. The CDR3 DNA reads TGTGCCTCCGAGGATGGCGAAAAACTGTTTTTT.

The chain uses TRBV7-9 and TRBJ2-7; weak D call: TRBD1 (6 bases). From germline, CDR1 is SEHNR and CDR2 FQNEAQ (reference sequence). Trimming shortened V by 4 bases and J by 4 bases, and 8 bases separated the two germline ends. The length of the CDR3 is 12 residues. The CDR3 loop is CASSYGQYEQYV. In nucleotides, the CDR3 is TGTGCCAGCAGCTACGGACAGTACGAGCAGTACGTC.

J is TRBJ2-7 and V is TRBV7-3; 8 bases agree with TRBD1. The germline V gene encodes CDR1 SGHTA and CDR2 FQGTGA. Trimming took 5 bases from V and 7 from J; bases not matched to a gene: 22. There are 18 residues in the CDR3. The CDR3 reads CASSPKGAGGYPNREQYF. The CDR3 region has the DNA TGTGCCAGCAGCCCTAAGGGTGCAGGGGGCTACCCCAATAGGGAGCAGTACTTC.

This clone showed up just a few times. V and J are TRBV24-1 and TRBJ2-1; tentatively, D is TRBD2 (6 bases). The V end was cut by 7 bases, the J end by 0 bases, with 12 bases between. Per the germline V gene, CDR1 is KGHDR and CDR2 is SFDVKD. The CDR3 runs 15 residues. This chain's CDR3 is CATSPGDSSYNEQFF. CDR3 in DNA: TGTGCCACCAGCCCGGGAGACAGCTCCTACAATGAGCAGTTCTTC.